The rows below give T cell receptor beta chains drawn from one sample of a study of T cell responses to AZD1222 COVID-19 vaccine. Sequenced by immunoSEQ multiplex PCR; TCRdb stores in-frame clones only, minus some. The sample has about 94,000 clones, 75% to 90% seen once. The sample consisted of peripheral blood, taken 28 days after the second AZD1222 dose. The receptor set was obtained from an adult who received the AZD1222 COVID-19 vaccine. The CDR3 runs from the conserved cysteine through the conserved F or W. D genes are given only for firm matches. Size is stated for part of the rows, as once, few or many counts, or as a class when the clone is expanded.

J | V | size | D | CDR3 | DNA
TRBJ1-5 | TRBV28 | . | . | CASSFLGQPDQPQHF | TGTGCCAGCAGTTTTTTAGGACAGCCTGATCAGCCCCAGCATTTT
TRBJ2-5 | TRBV5-1 | . | . | CASSRLGVQETQYF | TGCGCCAGCAGCCGGCTGGGGGTCCAAGAGACCCAGTACTTC
TRBJ1-5 | TRBV5-5 | . | . | CASSLSGTANGDQPQHF | TGTGCCAGCAGCTTGTCCGGGACGGCGAACGGTGATCAGCCCCAGCATTTT
TRBJ1-1 | TRBV4-1 | . | . | CASSQVRIGGRSLRGGDTEAFF | TGCGCCAGCAGCCAGGTACGGATTGGGGGACGAAGCCTCCGGGGAGGTGATACTGAAGCTTTCTTT
TRBJ2-5 | TRBV9 | . | . | CASSVGSGNQETQYF | TGTGCCAGCAGCGTAGGAAGTGGAAACCAAGAGACCCAGTACTTC
TRBJ1-2 | TRBV19 | . | . | CASTMWGANYGYTF | TGTGCCAGTACCATGTGGGGAGCTAACTATGGCTACACCTTC
TRBJ2-7 | TRBV7-7 | . | . | CASSPGAGSYEQYF | TGTGCTAGCAGCCCTGGGGCGGGCTCCTACGAGCAGTACTTC
TRBJ2-1 | TRBV6-5 | few | . | CASSTGFEQFF | TGTGCCAGCAGTACAGGGTTTGAGCAGTTCTTC
TRBJ1-2 | TRBV11-2 | . | TRBD1 | CASSFTDRVESGYTF | TGTGCCAGCAGCTTCACCGACAGGGTTGAAAGCGGCTACACCTTC
TRBJ2-3 | TRBV5-4 | once | TRBD2 | CASSPREGGDTQYF | TGTGCCAGCAGCCCGCGGGAGGGCGGTGATACGCAGTATTTT
TRBJ2-3 | TRBV5-1 | . | . | CASSLSDSRTDTQYF | TGCGCCAGCAGCTTGTCGGACAGCCGCACAGATACGCAGTATTTT
TRBJ1-1 | TRBV19 | . | TRBD1 | CASSIVGQGKNEAFF | TGTGCCAGTAGTATAGTGGGACAGGGAAAGAATGAAGCTTTCTTT
TRBJ1-6 | TRBV19 | . | TRBD1 | CASSTGQGPPLHF | TGTGCCAGTAGCACAGGACAGGGCCCACCCCTCCACTTT
TRBJ2-1 | TRBV5-6 | . | TRBD1 | CASSSGGPTYNEQFF | TGTGCCAGCAGCTCAGGGGGCCCAACGTACAATGAGCAGTTCTTC
TRBJ1-2 | TRBV30 | . | . | CAWRGLSNYGYTF | TGTGCCTGGAGAGGACTCTCTAACTATGGCTACACCTTC
TRBJ2-1 | TRBV7-2 | . | . | CASSPQTGTGYNEQFF | TGTGCCAGCAGCCCGCAGACCGGGACTGGATACAATGAGCAGTTCTTC
TRBJ1-4 | TRBV23-1 | . | . | CASSRATGVPTNEKLFF | TGCGCCAGCAGTCGTGCGACGGGGGTGCCAACTAATGAAAAACTGTTTTTT
TRBJ2-7 | TRBV28 | . | . | CASTLFDRINEQYF | TGTGCCAGCACCCTTTTCGACAGGATCAACGAGCAGTACTTC
TRBJ1-1 | TRBV7-2 | . | . | CASRGGLSEAFF | TGTGCCAGCAGGGGGGGTTTGTCCGAAGCTTTCTTT